These T cell receptor beta chains were read from a single sample in a study of PD-1 blockade in mismatch repair-deficient tumors. Clones were sequenced by immunoSEQ multiplex PCR, and TCRdb holds only the in-frame ones, with some missing. The profile shows over 100,000 clones, roughly 80% of them singletons. The source material was peripheral blood, sampled about 60 weeks after starting pembrolizumab. All receptors derive from an adult with mismatch repair-deficient cancer. Each CDR3 is given with its conserved first and last residue. Each record gives: clone size, D gene, V gene, J gene, CDR3 protein, CDR3 DNA. D genes are given only for firm matches. Size values are once, few and many counts, or a class for expanded clones, and some rows have none.

abundance: .; d_gene: .; v_gene: TRBV2; j_gene: TRBJ2-2; CDR3aa: CASSRTPNTGELFF; CDR3nt: TGTGCCAGCAGTCGGACTCCGAACACCGGGGAGCTGTTTTTT
abundance: .; d_gene: TRBD2; v_gene: TRBV7-9; j_gene: TRBJ2-7; CDR3aa: CASSLQREGYEQYF; CDR3nt: TGTGCCAGCAGCTTACAGCGGGAGGGGTACGAGCAGTACTTC
abundance: few; d_gene: .; v_gene: TRBV4-3; j_gene: TRBJ1-4; CDR3aa: CASSLRQQGEKLFF; CDR3nt: TGCGCCAGCAGCCTAAGACAGCAGGGGGAAAAACTGTTTTTT
abundance: .; d_gene: .; v_gene: TRBV9; j_gene: TRBJ1-2; CDR3aa: CASSVGYGYTF; CDR3nt: TGTGCCAGCAGCGTCGGTTATGGCTACACCTTC
abundance: .; d_gene: .; v_gene: TRBV5-6; j_gene: TRBJ2-1; CDR3aa: CASSSGHREQFF; CDR3nt: TGTGCCAGCAGCTCCGGACATCGTGAGCAGTTCTTC
abundance: .; d_gene: .; v_gene: TRBV10-1; j_gene: TRBJ2-5; CDR3aa: CASSKQAQETQYF; CDR3nt: TGCGCCAGCAGTAAACAGGCCCAAGAGACCCAGTACTTC
abundance: .; d_gene: .; v_gene: TRBV27; j_gene: TRBJ1-1; CDR3aa: CASSLTAGYEGTEAFF; CDR3nt: TGTGCCAGCAGTTTAACGGCGGGCTACGAGGGCACTGAAGCTTTCTTT
abundance: .; d_gene: .; v_gene: TRBV7-3; j_gene: TRBJ2-1; CDR3aa: CASSSKGRPGTIGTYNEQFF; CDR3nt: TGTGCCAGCAGCTCAAAGGGGCGACCCGGGACCATCGGTACGTACAATGAGCAGTTCTTC
abundance: .; d_gene: TRBD1; v_gene: TRBV5-1; j_gene: TRBJ2-7; CDR3aa: CASTPTQGPYEQYF; CDR3nt: TGCGCCAGCACCCCGACACAGGGGCCCTACGAGCAGTACTTC
abundance: .; d_gene: .; v_gene: TRBV7-6; j_gene: TRBJ2-5; CDR3aa: CASSPDSAQYF; CDR3nt: TGTGCCAGCAGCCCCGACTCGGCCCAGTACTTC
abundance: .; d_gene: .; v_gene: TRBV5-6; j_gene: TRBJ1-1; CDR3aa: CASSLLSGKTYTEAFF; CDR3nt: TGTGCCAGCAGCTTATTAAGCGGGAAAACCTACACTGAAGCTTTCTTT
abundance: .; d_gene: TRBD2; v_gene: TRBV7-9; j_gene: TRBJ2-5; CDR3aa: CASSSLTSGVKETQYF; CDR3nt: TGTGCCAGCAGCTCCCTGACTAGCGGGGTAAAAGAGACCCAGTACTTC
abundance: .; d_gene: .; v_gene: TRBV11-2; j_gene: TRBJ2-7; CDR3aa: CASSLTGYGEQYF; CDR3nt: TGTGCCAGCAGCTTAACAGGGTACGGGGAGCAGTACTTC
abundance: .; d_gene: .; v_gene: TRBV5-1; j_gene: TRBJ1-3; CDR3aa: CASSLVAASGNTIYF; CDR3nt: TGCGCCAGCAGCTTGGTGGCAGCCTCTGGAAACACCATATATTTT
abundance: .; d_gene: .; v_gene: TRBV11-2; j_gene: TRBJ2-6; CDR3aa: CASSEGSSGANVLTF; CDR3nt: TGTGCCAGCAGCGAGGGGTCCTCTGGGGCCAACGTCCTGACTTTC
abundance: .; d_gene: TRBD1; v_gene: TRBV11-2; j_gene: TRBJ2-1; CDR3aa: CASRPLRDRVYNEQFF; CDR3nt: TGTGCCAGCAGACCGCTCCGGGACAGGGTGTACAATGAGCAGTTCTTC
abundance: .; d_gene: .; v_gene: TRBV9; j_gene: TRBJ1-1; CDR3aa: CASSFGGRTEAFF; CDR3nt: TGTGCCAGCAGTTTTGGGGGGAGGACTGAAGCTTTCTTT
abundance: .; d_gene: .; v_gene: TRBV7-9; j_gene: TRBJ1-1; CDR3aa: CASSSPPGQISFTEAFF; CDR3nt: TGTGCCAGCAGCTCGCCTCCGGGACAAATTTCTTTCACTGAAGCTTTCTTT
abundance: .; d_gene: TRBD1; v_gene: TRBV29-1; j_gene: TRBJ2-3; CDR3aa: CSVVRQGSSTDTQYF; CDR3nt: TGCAGCGTTGTTAGACAGGGTTCGAGCACAGATACGCAGTATTTT
abundance: .; d_gene: .; v_gene: TRBV30; j_gene: TRBJ2-1; CDR3aa: CAWSIRYNEQFF; CDR3nt: TGTGCCTGGAGTATCCGATACAATGAGCAGTTCTTC
abundance: once; d_gene: .; v_gene: TRBV7-9; j_gene: TRBJ2-4; CDR3aa: CASKSDQNIQYF; CDR3nt: TGTGCCAGCAAGTCTGACCAAAACATTCAGTACTTC
abundance: .; d_gene: .; v_gene: TRBV7-9; j_gene: TRBJ2-3; CDR3aa: CASSSSYADTQYF; CDR3nt: TGTGCCAGCAGCTCGAGCTACGCAGATACGCAGTATTTT
abundance: .; d_gene: TRBD1; v_gene: TRBV30; j_gene: TRBJ2-1; CDR3aa: CAWSVDRAYEQFF; CDR3nt: TGTGCCTGGAGTGTGGACAGGGCCTATGAGCAGTTCTTC
abundance: few; d_gene: .; v_gene: TRBV13; j_gene: TRBJ2-7; CDR3aa: CASSFRGTSSYEQYF; CDR3nt: TGTGCCAGCAGCTTTCGCGGGACGAGTTCCTACGAGCAGTACTTC
abundance: medium-sized; d_gene: .; v_gene: TRBV2; j_gene: TRBJ2-7; CDR3aa: CASSADTYEQYF; CDR3nt: TGTGCCAGCAGCGCGGACACCTACGAGCAGTACTTC